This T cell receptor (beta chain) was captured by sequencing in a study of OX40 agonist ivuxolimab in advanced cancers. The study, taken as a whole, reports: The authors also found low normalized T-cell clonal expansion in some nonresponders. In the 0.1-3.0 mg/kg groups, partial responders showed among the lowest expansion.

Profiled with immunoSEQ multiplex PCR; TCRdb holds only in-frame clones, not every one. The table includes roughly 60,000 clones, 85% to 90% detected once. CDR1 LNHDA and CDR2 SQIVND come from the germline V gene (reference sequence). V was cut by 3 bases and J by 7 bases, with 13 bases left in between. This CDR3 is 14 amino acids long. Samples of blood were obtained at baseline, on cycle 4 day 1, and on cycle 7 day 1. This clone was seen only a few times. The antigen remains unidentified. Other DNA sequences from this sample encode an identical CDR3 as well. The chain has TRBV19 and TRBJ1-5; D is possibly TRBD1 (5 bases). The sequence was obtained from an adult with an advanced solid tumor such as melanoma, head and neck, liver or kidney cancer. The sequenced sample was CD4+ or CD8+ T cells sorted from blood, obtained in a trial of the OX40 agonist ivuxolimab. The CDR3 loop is CASSMVQGGQPQHF. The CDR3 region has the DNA TGTGCCAGTAGTATGGTGCAGGGAGGACAGCCCCAGCATTTT. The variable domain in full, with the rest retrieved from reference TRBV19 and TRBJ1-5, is DGGITQSPKYLFRKEGQNVTLSCEQNLNHDAMYWYRQDPGQGLRLIYYSQIVNDFQKGDIAEGYSVSREKKESFPLTVTSAQKNPTAFYLCASSMVQGGQPQHFGDGTRLSIL.